This T cell receptor (beta chain) was recorded in a study of graft-versus-host responses after intestinal transplantation. Study summary: Grafts were multivisceral, liver-intestinal, or isolated intestinal. All recipients were given anti-thymocyte globulin induction, and tacrolimus and steroids were then administered for three to four years. General observations from the study: Recipient marrow harbored GvH clones, some of which surfaced first in ileum or blood.

CDR1 and CDR2 from the germline V gene are MNHEY and SMNVEV (reference sequence). V lost 8 bases to trimming and J lost 0 bases, with 5 bases between them. The CDR3 covers 12 residues. Assay: immunoSEQ multiplex PCR; the TCRdb copy retains only in-frame clones and omits some. This table has around 77,000 clones, just under 95% appearing once. Concerning this clone: Its matching antigen is unknown.

This clonotype was sampled from a human donor who received an intestinal transplant. The gene calls are TRBV27 and TRBJ1-3; D not resolved. The source material was unstimulated CD8+ T cells sorted from spleen or lymph node cells, sampled before intestinal transplant. The CDR3 coding sequence is TGTGCCAGCGGAAGCTCTGGAAACACCATATATTTT. Amino acids: CASGSSGNTIYF.